A selection of T cell receptor beta chains follows, all from one sample in a study of T cell clonotyping in hematopoietic cell transplantation. TCRdb keeps only in-frame clones here, not all; method: immunoSEQ multiplex PCR. The data show roughly 49,000 clones, more than 75% seen once. Sequenced here: peripheral blood mononuclear cells, sampled before stem cell transplant. These receptors all come from a man aged 60 to 69 with biphenotypic leukemia. Some clones in this sample may be carry-over from other donors' samples. CDR3s include the opening cysteine and the closing phenylalanine or tryptophan. Fields, in order: J gene, clone size, D gene, V gene, CDR3 DNA, CDR3 protein. A D gene is named only where the DNA matches it firmly. Clone size appears in some rows only: once, few, many, or a class for an expanded clone.

TRBJ2-5,-,TRBD2,TRBV11-2,TGTGCCAGCAGCTGGGGGGGATCCCAAGAGACCCAGTACTTC,CASSWGGSQETQYF
TRBJ2-7,-,-,TRBV28,TGTGCCAGCACCGACAAACCCTACGAGCAGTACTTC,CASTDKPYEQYF
TRBJ2-7,-,-,TRBV30,TGTGCCTGGAGTGTTGAGGGTCTCTACGAGCAGTACTTC,CAWSVEGLYEQYF
TRBJ1-1,once,-,TRBV5-8,TGTGCCAGCAGCTTGAGGGACACTGAAGCTTTCTTT,CASSLRDTEAFF
TRBJ1-2,-,-,TRBV6-5,TGTGCCAGCAGTGACGAGAATCGAGGCTACACCTTC,CASSDENRGYTF
TRBJ2-7,-,-,TRBV5-1,TGCGCCAGCAGCAGCAGGGGTACCTACGAGCAGTACTTC,CASSSRGTYEQYF
TRBJ2-7,few,-,TRBV2,TGTGCCAGCAGTGCTATACTAGCCTTAAGCTCCTACGAGCAGTACTTC,CASSAILALSSYEQYF
TRBJ1-1,-,-,TRBV6-5,TGTGCCAGCGAAAATGGGGGCCCCGAGGAAGAAGCTTTCTTT,CASENGGPEEEAFF
TRBJ2-1,-,-,TRBV5-1,TGCGCCAGCAGCCCAACGAGGCAGGGAATTGATGAGCAGTTCTTC,CASSPTRQGIDEQFF
TRBJ1-2,-,-,TRBV19,TGTGCCAGTAGCCCTAGTAGGGGCCAAGGGAACTATGGCTACACCTTC,CASSPSRGQGNYGYTF
TRBJ2-3,few,TRBD2,TRBV4-3,TGCGCCAGCAGCCAAGATGGGGGGGACCTCGGCCGAAATACGCAGTATTTT,CASSQDGGDLGRNTQYF
TRBJ2-7,-,-,TRBV7-3,TGTGCCAGCAGCGCACTAGCCAGGGGCGAGCAGTACTTC,CASSALARGEQYF
TRBJ1-4,-,-,TRBV11-2,TGTGCCAGCAGCCCAGTGGGAGAAAAACTGTTTTTT,CASSPVGEKLFF
TRBJ1-2,once,-,TRBV27,TGTGCCAGCAGTTACGGGGGCTACACCTTC,CASSYGGYTF
TRBJ1-2,-,-,TRBV14,TGTGCCAGCAGCCAGACGGGGATTGGTGGCTACACCTTC,CASSQTGIGGYTF
TRBJ2-7,-,-,TRBV4-1,TGCGCCAGCAGCCAAGGGGAGCACTACGAGCAGTACTTC,CASSQGEHYEQYF
TRBJ1-4,once,-,TRBV7-2,TGTGCCAGCAGCCTGCCAGGGGTGGAAAAACTGTTTTTT,CASSLPGVEKLFF
TRBJ2-7,once,-,TRBV4-2,TGTGCCAGCAGCCAAGAGTACTATTACGAGCAGTACTTC,CASSQEYYYEQYF
TRBJ1-1,-,-,TRBV4-3,TGCGCCAGCAGCCAAGACAGGAGGCTTGTCTCTGAAGCTTTCTTT,CASSQDRRLVSEAFF
TRBJ1-5,once,-,TRBV6-4,TGTGCCAGCAACCTCTTAGTAAGCAATCAGCCCCAGCATTTT,CASNLLVSNQPQHF
TRBJ2-2,few,-,TRBV5-1,TGCGCCAGCAGCTTGGTGCCCACCGGGGAGCTGTTTTTT,CASSLVPTGELFF
TRBJ1-1,-,-,TRBV7-2,TGTGCCAGCAGCCCAGCAACTGGGACCCGAAAAGCTTTCTTT,CASSPATGTRKAFF
TRBJ2-2,-,-,TRBV30,TGTGCCTGGGACTGGGGGGCCCAAGTCGGGGAGCTGTTTTTT,CAWDWGAQVGELFF
TRBJ2-1,-,-,TRBV4-1,TGCGCCAGCAGCCGCCCCCGAGCGGGTAGTACGTATGAGCAGTTCTTC,CASSRPRAGSTYEQFF
TRBJ1-5,-,TRBD1,TRBV9,TGTGCCAGCAGCGTAGGGGTTGAGGGGGCTCAGCCCCAGCATTTT,CASSVGVEGAQPQHF
TRBJ1-1,-,-,TRBV7-9,TGTGCCAGCAGCGTCCAGACTAGTGAAGCTTTCTTT,CASSVQTSEAFF
TRBJ2-7,-,-,TRBV5-1,TGCGCCAGCAGCACCGGGACGGTCTCCTACGAGCAGTACTTC,CASSTGTVSYEQYF
TRBJ2-7,once,-,TRBV5-1,TGCGCCAGCAGCTTGGGATTCGGGGGACGAACCTACGAGCAGTACTTC,CASSLGFGGRTYEQYF
TRBJ2-2,-,-,TRBV7-3,TGTGCCAGCAGCTTAACCCGGATTTCCGGGGAGCTGTTTTTT,CASSLTRISGELFF
TRBJ2-7,-,TRBD2,TRBV4-2,TGTGCCAGCAGCCCCCAGCGGGGCGCCTACGAGCAGTACTTC,CASSPQRGAYEQYF
TRBJ2-2,-,-,TRBV19,TGTGCCAGTAGTATAGTAGTGGTCCGGGACACACGCACCGGGGAGCTGTTTTTT,CASSIVVVRDTRTGELFF
TRBJ2-1,-,-,TRBV27,TGTGCCAGCCGGGGACTTCAGTCTGAGCAGTTCTTC,CASRGLQSEQFF
TRBJ1-1,-,TRBD1,TRBV5-8,TGTGCCAGCAGCTTCTCCGGGACAGGGCACACTGAAGCTTTCTTT,CASSFSGTGHTEAFF
TRBJ1-3,-,-,TRBV18,TGTGCCAGCTCCGGGGTCTCTGGAAACACCATATATTTT,CASSGVSGNTIYF
TRBJ1-5,-,-,TRBV27,TGTGCCAGCAGTTCCGGGCCCAATCAGCCCCAGCATTTT,CASSSGPNQPQHF
TRBJ1-2,-,TRBD1,TRBV18,TGTGCCAGCTCAGAGGACAGGGGCGTAAACTATGGCTACACCTTC,CASSEDRGVNYGYTF
TRBJ1-3,-,-,TRBV7-2,TGTGCCAGCAGCTTATCCAGAAACACCATATATTTT,CASSLSRNTIYF
TRBJ1-1,-,-,TRBV11-1,TGTGCCAGCAGCTATTCGGAACAGAAAGCTTTCTTT,CASSYSEQKAFF
TRBJ1-5,-,-,TRBV11-2,TGTGCCAGCAGCTTAGATCTGGTGGAGCCCCAGCATTTT,CASSLDLVEPQHF
TRBJ2-7,-,TRBD2,TRBV19,TGTGCCAGTGGCCTGGGGGGGAGCTCCTACGAGCAGTACTTC,CASGLGGSSYEQYF
TRBJ1-5,-,TRBD1,TRBV27,TGTGCCAGCAGTCCCCTCGACAGGGGCGAGAGCAATCAGCCCCAGCATTTT,CASSPLDRGESNQPQHF
TRBJ1-2,-,-,TRBV5-4,TGTGCCAGCAGCTTGTACTATGGCTACACCTTC,CASSLYYGYTF
TRBJ2-7,-,-,TRBV10-3,TGTGCCATCAGTGACCCAAGGGGGCGGGATTACGAGCAGTACTTC,CAISDPRGRDYEQYF
TRBJ2-2,-,TRBD2,TRBV11-3,TGTGCCAGCAGCTTAGATGGTGGCGGGAGTTTTACCGGGGAGCTGTTTTTT,CASSLDGGGSFTGELFF
TRBJ1-4,-,-,TRBV19,TGTGCCAGTAGAATCCGCGCTGAGGGGAATGAAAAACTGTTTTTT,CASRIRAEGNEKLFF
TRBJ2-3,few,TRBD2,TRBV7-3,TGTGCCAGCAGCTTAGGACTAGCGGGAGGCACAGATACGCAGTATTTT,CASSLGLAGGTDTQYF